This TCR beta chain derives from a study of regulatory T cells in long-lasting Graves disease. Libraries of TCR beta came from iRepertoire HTBI primers plus Arm-PCR of CDR3 regions. Methods used by the authors: Overall, samples carried approximately 60 TRBV and some 15 TRBJ segments. In TCRdb, the multiplex PCR reads were re-called with MiXCR into one record per CDR3 protein. TCRdb, not the authors, supplied the V and J calls. The repertoire holds 550,000 to 700,000 distinct CDR3 sequences, 16% seen once, with about 12% in the top ten. Time point of the sample: newly diagnosed GD, antithyroid drugs for less than 3 months. RNA from PBMCs was the source of the TCR library. Trimming pared 0 bases from V and 3 bases from J, leaving 9 bases between. This CDR3 spans 15 amino acids. This clonotype occurred many times. The same specimen was also included in a second study, on T cells in Graves' hyperthyroidism and ophthalmopathy.

The receptor comes from a man aged 18 to 29 with Graves disease. The gene calls are TRBV12-3 or TRBV12-4 and TRBJ2-1, with D possibly TRBD1 on 5 matching bases. The sample was peripheral blood mononuclear cells (PBMCs), taken at new diagnosis, from a patient treated with antithyroid drugs. CDR3 sequence: CASSLARARYNEQFF. The CDR3 DNA sequence: TGTGCCAGCAGTTTAGCCAGGGCCCGCTACAATGAGCAGTTCTTC.